The 6 T cell receptor beta chains presented below share a single source sample, sequenced in a study of metastatic and nonmetastatic thyroid tumors. TCRdb called clones again from the PCR reads with MiXCR. The sample lists about 85,000 clones, over 8.5% seen once, with around 8.5% in the top ten. Thyroid surgery took place with no prior treatment in any patient. The sequenced sample consisted of blood. Receptors were obtained from a female donor with papillary thyroid cancer or a benign thyroid nodule (not recorded which). Some clones in this sample may be carry-over from other donors' samples.

V usage is TRBV20-1 and J usage is TRBJ1-5; 8 nucleotides align to TRBD1. With V trimmed by 5 bases and J by 4 bases, 13 bases remained unmatched. CDR3 size: 16 residues. Germline assignment: CDR1 DFQATT and CDR2 SNEGSKA (reference sequence). CDR3 nucleotide sequence: TGCAGTGCTGAAACCCAGGGGGCTAGTGGGAATCAGCCCCAGCATTTT. This gives the protein CSAETQGASGNQPQHF.

With regard to this clone: Mismatch with germline at one junction end may stem from a read error. This chain uses TRBV25-1 with TRBJ1-4; 12 bases are a match to TRBD1. CDR1 is MGHDK, CDR2 SYGVNS, per germline. There are 16 residues in the CDR3. CDR3: CTSSEWGQGADEKLFF. The DNA for the CDR3 is TGTACCAGCAGTGAATGGGGACAGGGGGCCGATGAAAAACTGTTTTTT.

V and J are TRBV19 and TRBJ1-2; D gene ambiguous. V dropped 5 bases and J dropped 1 base, with 11 bases sitting between them. Germline loops: CDR1 LNHDA, CDR2 SQIVND (reference sequence). This CDR3 is 14 amino acids long. The chain's CDR3 is CASSVSRDNYGYTF. In nucleotides, the CDR3 is TGTGCCAGTAGTGTCAGTCGGGATAACTATGGCTACACCTTC.

This clone was observed many times. The CDR3 DNA reads as TGCGCCAGCAGTGAGTCCGGGCGCACTGAAGCTTTCTTT. As protein: CASSESGRTEAFF. The chain has TRBV10-1 and TRBJ1-1; D gene uncertain. This CDR3 has 13 amino acids. Per germline, CDR1 WNHNN and CDR2 SYGVQD (reference sequence). The V and J ends lost 0 bases and 4 bases respectively, with 6 bases between them.

On this clone: A much bigger clone sits one base away, suggesting this may be a read error. This CDR3 is also generated by other DNA sequences in the sample. The chain uses TRBV29-1 and TRBJ2-2; D might be TRBD2 (6 bases). The CDR3 totals 12 residues. Germline V gives CDR1 SQVTM, CDR2 ANQGSEA. The V gene lost 3 bases and the J gene lost 4 bases, with 6 bases spanning the gap. CDR3: CSVEGGTGELFF. CDR3 bases: TGCAGCGTTGAGGGGGGCACCGGGGAGCTGTTTTTT.

Ten or more counts support this clone. The V call is TRBV11-2, the J call TRBJ1-6; D is uncertain. The V and J ends lost 3 bases and 10 bases respectively, with 10 bases between them. Germline assignment: CDR1 SGHAT and CDR2 FQNNGV. CDR3 length: 13 amino acids. CDR3 in amino acids: CASSFETGSPLHF. Here the CDR3 DNA reads TGTGCCAGCAGCTTCGAAACGGGGTCACCCCTCCACTTT.